The source of this T cell receptor (beta chain) is a study of CD8 T cells in ankylosing spondylitis. This clonotype was detected ten times or more. Trimming left V 4 bases short and J 6 bases short, with 13 bases between. The CDR3 has 14 residues. TCRdb passed the 5' RACE reads through MiXCR, listing each CDR3 protein once. Of approximately 350,000 distinct CDR3 sequences in the sample, approximately 22% were seen once. This sequence originates from a male donor with ankylosing spondylitis or in good health (not recorded which). The sample comprised blood, either unsorted or a sorted T cell fraction (not recorded which). The chain recombines TRBV12-3 or TRBV12-4 with TRBJ2-1, with D tentatively TRBD1 (5 bases). In DNA form, the CDR3 reads TGTGCCAGCAGTTCCACTAATAGGGGCAATGAGCAGTTCTTC. Translated: CASSSTNRGNEQFF.